This T cell receptor beta chain is drawn from a study of T cells in Graves' hyperthyroidism and ophthalmopathy. General study points: Most thyroid-expanded clonotypes above 0.001 were also found in blood.

There are many counts of this clonotype. Its antigen remains unknown. The CDR3 sequence is 15 residues long. The V end was cut by 0 bases, the J end by 0 bases, with 6 bases between. CDR1 and CDR2 from the germline V gene are DFQATT and SNEGSKA (reference sequence). TCR beta CDR3 regions were amplified from RNA. The HTBI primer set served for first-round RT-PCR of the TCR CDR3. Via MiXCR, TCRdb re-called the multiplex PCR reads, giving one row per CDR3 protein. The top ten hold about 7.9% of the sample, which has a few hundred thousand distinct CDR3 sequences, under 60% seen once. The chain has TRBV20-1 and TRBJ1-6; D remains ambiguous. This receptor was identified in a woman aged 18 to 35 with Graves' hyperthyroidism. What was sequenced was peripheral blood or thyroid tissue (not recorded which). CDR3 region: CSARDDLSYNSPLHF. For the CDR3, the DNA is TGCAGTGCTAGAGATGACCTCTCCTATAATTCACCCCTCCACTTT.